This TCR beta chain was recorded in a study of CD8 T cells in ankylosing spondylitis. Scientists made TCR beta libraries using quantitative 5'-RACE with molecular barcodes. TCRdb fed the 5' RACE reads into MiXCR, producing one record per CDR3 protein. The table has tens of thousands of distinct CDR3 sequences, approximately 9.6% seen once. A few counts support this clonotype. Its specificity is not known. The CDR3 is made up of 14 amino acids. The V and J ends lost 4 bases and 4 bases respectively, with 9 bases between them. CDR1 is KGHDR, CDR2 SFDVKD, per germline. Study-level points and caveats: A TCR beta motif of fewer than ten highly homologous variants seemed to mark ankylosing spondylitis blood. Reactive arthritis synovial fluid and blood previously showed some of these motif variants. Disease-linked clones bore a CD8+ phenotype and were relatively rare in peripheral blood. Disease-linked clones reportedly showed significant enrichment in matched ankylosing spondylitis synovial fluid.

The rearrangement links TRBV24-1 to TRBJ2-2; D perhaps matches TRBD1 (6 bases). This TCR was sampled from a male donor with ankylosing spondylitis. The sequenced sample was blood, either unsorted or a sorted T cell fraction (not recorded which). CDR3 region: CATSEAGATGELFF. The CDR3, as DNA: TGTGCCACCAGTGAGGCAGGGGCCACCGGGGAGCTGTTTTTT.